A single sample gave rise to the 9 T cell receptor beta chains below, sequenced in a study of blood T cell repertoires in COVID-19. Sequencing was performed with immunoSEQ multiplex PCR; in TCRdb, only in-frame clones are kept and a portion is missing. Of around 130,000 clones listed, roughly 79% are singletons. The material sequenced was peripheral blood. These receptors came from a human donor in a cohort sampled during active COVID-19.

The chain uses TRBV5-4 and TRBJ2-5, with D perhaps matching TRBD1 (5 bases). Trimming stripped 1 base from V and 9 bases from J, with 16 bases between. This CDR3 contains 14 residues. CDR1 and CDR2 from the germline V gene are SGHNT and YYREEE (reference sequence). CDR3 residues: CASSLRNKGQAQYF. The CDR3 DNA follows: TGTGCCAGCAGCTTGCGAAACAAGGGGCAGGCCCAGTACTTC. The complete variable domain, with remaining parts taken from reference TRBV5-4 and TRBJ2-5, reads ETGVTQSPTHLIKTRGQQVTLRCSSQSGHNTVSWYQQALGQGPQFIFQYYREEENGRGNFPPRFSGLQFPNYSSELNVNALELDDSALYLCASSLRNKGQAQYFGPGTRLLVL.

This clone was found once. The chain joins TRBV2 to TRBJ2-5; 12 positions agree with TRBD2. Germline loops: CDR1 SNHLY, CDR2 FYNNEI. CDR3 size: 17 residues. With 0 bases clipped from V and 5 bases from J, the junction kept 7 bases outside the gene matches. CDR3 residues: CASSEARASGGAETQYF. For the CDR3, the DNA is TGTGCCAGCAGTGAAGCGCGGGCTAGCGGGGGGGCGGAGACCCAGTACTTC.

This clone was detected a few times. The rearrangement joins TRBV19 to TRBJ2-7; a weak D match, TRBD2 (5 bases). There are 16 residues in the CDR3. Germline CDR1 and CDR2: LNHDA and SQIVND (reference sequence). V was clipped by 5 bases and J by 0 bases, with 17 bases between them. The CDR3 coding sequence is TGTGCCAGTAGTCCCCCGTTCGGGGTAAGCTCCTACGAGCAGTACTTC. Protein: CASSPPFGVSSYEQYF.

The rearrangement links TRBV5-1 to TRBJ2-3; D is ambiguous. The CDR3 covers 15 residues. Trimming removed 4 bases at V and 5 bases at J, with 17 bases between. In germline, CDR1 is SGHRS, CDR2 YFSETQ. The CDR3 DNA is TGCGCCAGCAGCATGGACGGTCCCTCTAGAGATACGCAGTATTTT. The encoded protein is CASSMDGPSRDTQYF.

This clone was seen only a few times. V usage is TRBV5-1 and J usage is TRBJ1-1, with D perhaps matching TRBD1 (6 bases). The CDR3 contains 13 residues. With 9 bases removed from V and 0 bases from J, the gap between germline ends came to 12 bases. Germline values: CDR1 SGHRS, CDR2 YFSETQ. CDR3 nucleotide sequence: TGCGCCACCAAAGAGGGGGTGAACACTGAAGCTTTCTTT. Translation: CATKEGVNTEAFF.

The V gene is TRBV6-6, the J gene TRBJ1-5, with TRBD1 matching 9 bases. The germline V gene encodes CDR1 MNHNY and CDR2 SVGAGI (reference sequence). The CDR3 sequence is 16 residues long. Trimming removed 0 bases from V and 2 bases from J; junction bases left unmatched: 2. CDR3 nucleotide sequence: TGTGCCAGCAGTTACTCGGGGGACAGGGGCAATCAGCCCCAGCATTTT. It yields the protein CASSYSGDRGNQPQHF.

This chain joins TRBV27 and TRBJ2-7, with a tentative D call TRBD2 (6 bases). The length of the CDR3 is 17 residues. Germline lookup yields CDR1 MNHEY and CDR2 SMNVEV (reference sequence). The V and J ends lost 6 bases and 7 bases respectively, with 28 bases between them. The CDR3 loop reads CASSPGTGKDWTREQYF. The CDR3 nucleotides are TGTGCCAGCAGCCCTGGGACTGGGAAGGATTGGACTCGAGAGCAGTACTTC.

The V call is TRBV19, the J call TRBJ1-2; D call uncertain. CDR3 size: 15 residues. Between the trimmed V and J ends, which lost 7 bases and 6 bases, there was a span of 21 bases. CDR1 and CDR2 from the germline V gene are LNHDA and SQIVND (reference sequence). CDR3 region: CASIGQTREWDGYTF. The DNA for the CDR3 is TGTGCCAGTATTGGTCAGACTAGGGAGTGGGATGGCTACACCTTC.

The CDR3 DNA reads as TGTGCCAGCAGTTACCTGCGGGGGGCGGTGAACTATGGCTACACCTTC. This sequence encodes CASSYLRGAVNYGYTF. V and J are TRBV6-2 or TRBV6-3 and TRBJ1-2, with a tentative D call TRBD1 (6 bases). The CDR3 length is 16 residues. Per germline, CDR1 MNHEY and CDR2 SVGEGT. V was clipped by 2 bases and J by 2 bases, with 15 bases between them.